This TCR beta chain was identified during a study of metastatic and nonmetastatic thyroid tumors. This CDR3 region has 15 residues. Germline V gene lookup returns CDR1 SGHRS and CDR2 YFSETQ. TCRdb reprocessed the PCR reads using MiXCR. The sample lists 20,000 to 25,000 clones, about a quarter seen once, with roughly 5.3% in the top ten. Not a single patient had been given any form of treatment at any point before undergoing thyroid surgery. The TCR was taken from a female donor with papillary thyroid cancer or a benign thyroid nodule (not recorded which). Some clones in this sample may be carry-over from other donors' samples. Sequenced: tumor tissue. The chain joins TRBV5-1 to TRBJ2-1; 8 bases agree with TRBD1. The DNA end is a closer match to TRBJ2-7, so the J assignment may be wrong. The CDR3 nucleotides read TGCGCCAGCAGCTTGGGGGACAGGAACTCCTACGAGCAGTACTTC. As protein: CASSLGDRNSYEQYF.